This TCR beta chain originates from a study of OX40 agonist ivuxolimab in advanced cancers. Some clones are missing from TCRdb's copy, which holds only in-frame ones; the method was immunoSEQ multiplex PCR. The table lists about 120,000 clones, around 87% of them singletons. People who had autoimmune disease history or systemic immunosuppression were excluded. V was trimmed by 0 bases and J by 6 bases, leaving 14 bases between them. CDR1 is SGHAT and CDR2 is FQNNGV in the germline V gene. This CDR3 is built from 15 residues. This receptor was taken from an adult with an advanced solid tumor such as melanoma, head and neck, liver or kidney cancer. This chain connects TRBV11-2 to TRBJ1-2, with D possibly being TRBD1 (5 bases). The starting material was CD4+ or CD8+ T cells sorted from blood, obtained in a trial of the OX40 agonist ivuxolimab. The CDR3 DNA follows: TGTGCCAGCAGCTTAGATCTGGGGGTAAGAGATGGCTACACCTTC. This codes for CASSLDLGVRDGYTF.